This T cell receptor beta chain comes out of a study of cytomegalovirus exposure and HLA in healthy donors (dated by TCRdb to the late 2010s). For the wider study: An earlier analysis of approximately 550 of the donors reported about 290 Gb of sequence data and 117 million unique TCR beta sequences from about 200 million T cells. Roughly 290 gigabases of sequencing data and 75 million to 85 million unique TCR sequences made up an early release that covered approximately 620 HLA-typed donors. The genetic ancestry cluster associated with self-reported Caucasian donors included 81% of the 398 genotyped donors. The aim of the study was to test whether cataloging public T cell receptors could identify signatures of past pathogen exposure. The T cell repertoires of under 700 subjects were profiled by immunosequencing and related to cytomegalovirus serostatus. Besides the first cohort of approximately 710 subjects, a separate validation cohort made up of over 100 different subjects was used. High-throughput TCR immunosequencing, statistical association of individual TCRs with disease status, and machine learning were combined to predict cytomegalovirus infection status. A later analysis re-analyzed previously published TCR beta repertoires from approximately 670 donors and added high-resolution HLA genotyping to study TCR occurrence patterns. The later analysis used no new phenotypic data to find candidate immune exposures, relying instead on TCR beta sequences and their occurrence across donors. In an earlier analysis of around 540 of the donors, high-throughput TCR beta sequencing was used to judge whether each TCR beta V gene segment behaved as functional or pseudogenic. Donor age, sex, ethnicity and CMV serostatus were compiled alongside the repertoire data. A later genetic analysis took genome-wide SNP genotypes for about three fifths of the roughly 700 donors and used that subset as a discovery cohort. All discovery cohort repertoires had been generated using a single sequencing platform. Both class I and class II loci were covered by HLA typing, at four-digit resolution. The number of typed donors differed by locus: about 620-630 for A, B, C, DRB1 and DQB1; some 500 for DQA1; some 590 for DPA1; and around 470 for DPB1. Roughly 5 DR-DQ haplotypes were handled as single units for association and clustering because linkage in the cohort was strong. Among 350 to 400 genotyped donors of the cohort, an average of around 240,000 unique TCR beta nucleotide sequences were sequenced per donor, around a sixth of them non-productive. Results and caveats for the whole study, not just this receptor: A later analysis found that TCR association rates varied across HLA loci, with DRB1 alleles showing the most associated TCRs and HLA-C alleles the fewest. Some IMGT-functional V segments, including TRBV6-2 and TRBV6-3, could not be distinguished by the 87-base-pair reads and were therefore excluded. According to a later analysis, parvovirus B19, influenza, CMV and Epstein-Barr virus appeared linked to several top co-occurrence clusters. Presence/absence analyses assumed roughly uniform sequencing depth across donors, an assumption that may not hold. Around 16 rarely observed V segments, including chromosome 9 orphons, were excluded from the earlier analysis of almost 600 of the donors because counts were too low. In a later analysis, HLA-associated TCR beta chains showed more clonal expansion and lower generation probabilities than non-associated chains that were equally common. In an earlier analysis of some 500 of the donors, most TCR beta V segments were observed in productive rearrangements about 87% or about 30% of the time, broadly matching IMGT annotations. Because HLA typing was unavailable for some donors at each locus, only the typed subset was used in association tests. In a later analysis, 15,000 to 20,000 TCR beta sequences were associated with specific HLA alleles at a false discovery rate of 0.05. The authors suggested that the approach could potentially be generalized to other disease states and immunological phenotypes. The classifier was reported to diagnose cytomegalovirus status with high specificity and sensitivity in both the original cohort and the validation cohort. A total of fewer than 200 TCR beta chains were listed by the study as associated with cytomegalovirus. Correlated functional status among segregating V segments might be attributable to linkage disequilibrium, but an unknown experimental factor could not be ruled out. A later genetic analysis associated a missense DCLRE1C variant with V-gene and J-gene trimming of TCR beta chains, and an independent cohort replicated the association. CMV serostatus was the only immune exposure information available for the cohort. The sequencing pipeline was judged likely to have produced a cluster of highly shared sequence variants as a technical artifact. A few of the identified cytomegalovirus-associated TCR beta chains were confirmed in vitro to be specific for cytomegalovirus antigens. Assigning TCR associations to individual alleles was difficult when HLA alleles, especially DR and DQ, strongly co-occurred. Compared with the approximately 600-donor mean, donors in an Asian-associated ancestry cluster had fewer N-insertions in productive TCRs, according to a later genetic analysis. A further reported finding was that TCR beta sequences accurately predicted the HLA-A and HLA-B alleles for most subjects in the first cohort. In this cohort, only TCR beta chains were sequenced, and detectable features were limited by the absence of alpha or paired-chain data. Most TCR sequences were seen in very few donors, while some public TCRs were found in many individuals. In a later analysis, most CMV-associated TCR beta chains were found to appear HLA-restricted, with HLA associations seemingly driven largely by CMV exposure.

The library was produced with the immunoSEQ multiplex PCR assay. For the multiplex PCR, a mixture combining 60 forward primers for TCR Vbeta segments and 13 reverse primers for TCR Jbeta segments was used. A multiplex PCR assay on genomic DNA amplified the CDR3 region of rearranged TCR beta genes. On the Illumina HiSeq System, the amplified TCR beta libraries were sequenced as 87-base-pair reads. The authors' pipeline ran thus. A later analysis tallied tens of millions of unique TCR beta chains across the approximately 670 repertoires, and approximately 12 million of those chains were shared by two or more donors. To remove PCR and sequencing errors, raw reads were error-corrected and collapsed into unique sequences using a nearest-neighbor algorithm that merged closely related sequences. Alignment of CDR3 sequences to IMGT reference sequences was used to assign V, D and J gene segments. For a sequence to be retained, at least a six-nucleotide match to both a V gene segment and a J gene segment was required. Rearrangements were classified as productive when the CDR3 lacked stop codons and remained in frame with V and J, and all other rearrangements were classified as non-productive. Following IMGT convention, CDR3 was defined as the stretch from the second conserved V-encoded cysteine to the conserved J-encoded phenylalanine. Sequences without an unambiguous match to a single V gene segment were excluded from the earlier analysis of approximately 560 of the donors. An earlier analysis of 587 of the donors called V segments functional above 56.7% productive rearrangements and segregating when the between-donor standard deviation exceeded 5%. A statistical classification framework was built for diagnosing cytomegalovirus status from the catalog of TCR beta chain sequences. In a later analysis, V and J genes were assigned by comparing TCR nucleotide sequences against IMGT/GENE-DB human TR gene sequences. In a later analysis, CDR3 sequences and most-parsimonious VDJ recombination scenarios were assigned using the TCRdist pipeline. In a later analysis, each TCR beta chain was defined by its CDR3 amino acid sequence together with its V-gene family, and reads lacking a unique V-gene family were excluded. As a way to deal with suspected cross-contamination and a sequencing artifact, a later analysis dropped 500 to 700 nucleotide sequences that were highly shared and had low generation probability. For each public chain, a later analysis derived a clonal expansion index from normalized ranks of inferred template counts within each repertoire. Generation probabilities in a later analysis came from a VDJ recombination model fitted to out-of-frame rearrangements, and those results were checked against IGoR. In a later analysis, hypergeometric tests were used to score TCR-TCR, TCR-HLA and TCR-CMV co-occurrence, with a repertoire-size bias correction applied to TCR pairs. To estimate false discovery rates, a later analysis permuted the HLA or CMV assignments 20 times. In a later analysis, co-occurring TCRs were grouped using DBSCAN, with TCRdist sequence similarity added in when clustering inside HLA-allele-positive subsets. Repertoires with fewer than 30,000 or more than 120,000 public chains were left out of co-occurrence clustering, as were about 5 repertoires with anomalous nucleotide sharing. TCRdb's version of the immuneACCESS table is confined to in-frame rearrangements and falls short of the full clone set. An unresolved V gene accounts for under half of the shortfall where checked; the remainder is of unknown origin. The V and J calls and clone size were taken over from that table, and D and trimming were inferred from the DNA. The table for this sample lists approximately 170,000 clones. The top ten clones comprise about 0.8% of the sample.

Details on this clone: The clone's antigen remains unknown.

At the junction V is shortened by 5 bases and J by 8 bases; bases outside the gene matches: 11. The cysteine opens and the phenylalanine closes a CDR3 of 15 amino acids. The read is trimmed to its CDR3 DNA, 45 bases read in frame from base 1. According to the germline V gene (reference sequence), CDR1 reads PRHDT and CDR2 reads FYEKMQ. In total, around 600 healthy bone marrow donors made up the cohort. Cohort members were all nominally healthy when sampled, although unrecorded immune exposures were likely present. The donor was CMV seropositive and belonged to the group of about 290 seropositive cohort members. Each donor provided a peripheral blood sample, and peripheral blood mononuclear cells were used for TCR beta sequencing. The Qiagen DNeasy Blood Extraction Kit was used to extract genomic DNA from the blood cell samples.

This sequence was found in a woman between 18 and 30 years old in good health and CMV-seropositive. The sequenced sample consisted of PBMCs. In this chain, TRBV13 is recombined with TRBJ2-1, with TRBD2 identical over 8 junction bases. The sequenced DNA is TGTGCCAGCAGCACCGGGACTAGTCGCTGGGATGAGCAGTTCTTC. Translated, this is CASSTGTSRWDEQFF.